This record covers a single T cell receptor (beta chain). This record belongs to a study of patients and donors after allogeneic stem cell transplantation. TCRdb reprocessed the RT-PCR reads with MiXCR, giving one entry per CDR3 protein. The sample has about 160,000 distinct CDR3 sequences; 24% are singletons. The V gene's germline CDR1 is MGHDK and CDR2 SYGVNS. The CDR3 has 15 amino acids. V lost 3 bases and J 2 bases, leaving 14 bases between the germline ends. Sequencing was done on a sample of blood, either unsorted or a sorted T cell fraction (not recorded which). The receptor comes from a human donor who was either an allogeneic HSCT recipient or a stem cell or donor lymphocyte infusion donor (not recorded which). It is not recorded whose cells these are; they may come from a transplant donor. This chain joins TRBV25-1 and TRBJ2-7, with D possibly being TRBD1 or TRBD2 (6 bases each). DNA of the CDR3: TGTGCCAGCAGTGATTGGGGGGACACCGCCTACGAGCAGTACTTC. Amino acids: CASSDWGDTAYEQYF.